The T cell receptor (beta chain) described here comes from a study of blood T cell repertoires in COVID-19. The wider study: Whether acute or convalescent, the COVID-19 samples came from the United States, Italy and Spain. PBMCs, B-cell-depleted T cells, or T cells were the source of the cDNA or gDNA that made up the material.

Original processing methods: The assay estimated nucleated cells by amplifying reference gene primers. This table comes from immunoSEQ multiplex PCR, and its TCRdb copy is limited to in-frame clones, with some not included. V and J calls and clone size are as listed in that table; D and trimming were resolved from the DNA. Of some 320,000 clones in the sample, 85% were seen once. This clone has just a few counts. Germline-derived CDR1 and CDR2 are SGHDN and FVKESK. The germline V and J ends were trimmed by 2 bases and 0 bases, with 5 bases remaining between them. The CDR3 extends over 15 amino acids. The receptor was derived from a human donor in a cohort sampled during active COVID-19. V gene TRBV14 combines with J gene TRBJ1-6; no clear D gene. Material: peripheral blood. CDR3 loop: CASSQILSYNSPLHF. The CDR3 coding sequence is TGTGCCAGCAGCCAAATCCTCTCCTATAATTCACCCCTCCACTTT.